What follows describes a single T cell receptor beta chain. This sample was included in a study of monozygotic twins with inflammatory bowel disease. The authors made each sample's cDNA in eight separate reactions. One entry per CDR3 protein, without DNA, is what TCRdb gives after re-calling the 5' RACE reads. This repertoire comprises over 200,000 distinct CDR3 sequences; its ten largest clones make up more than 7.5%. This CDR3 has 15 amino acids. Looked up from germline, CDR1 is LGHNA and CDR2 is YNFKEQ. Investigators extracted total RNA from whole blood and did not sort T cells. Source material: blood. The chain has TRBV4-2 and TRBJ2-7; TCRdb gives TRBD2 as the D gene, but with no DNA this cannot be confirmed. This clonotype originated in a human donor with ulcerative colitis or Crohn's disease, or a healthy co-twin of an affected twin (not recorded which). CDR3 protein: CASSQDRSGGYEQYF.